Each of the 2 T cell receptor beta chains below was sequenced from the same sample in a study of CXCR3-negative and CXCR3-positive naive CD8 T cells. Via 5' RACE with UMI labels, TRB cDNA libraries were prepared. TCRdb re-called the 5' RACE reads and catalogs CDR3 proteins one per entry, DNA excluded. This sample lists roughly 86,000 distinct CDR3 sequences; its ten largest clones have 1.1%. Sequenced sample: naive CXCR3- CD8+ T cells from blood. Subset described: CD45RO-CCR7+CD27+CD95- naive CD8+ T cells lacking CXCR3 (TNR3-). The receptors were sampled from a human donor in good health. Some clones in this sample may be carry-over from other donors' samples.

V gene TRBV19 combines with J gene TRBJ1-1; TCRdb gives TRBD1 as the D gene, but with no DNA this cannot be confirmed. In germline, CDR1 is LNHDA, CDR2 SQIVND (reference sequence). CDR3 length: 14 residues. Here the CDR3 reads CASSIRGTGTEAFF.

This CDR3 is CASIGGPTYEQYF. The chain recombines TRBV19 with TRBJ2-7; TCRdb designates TRBD1, a call that cannot be tested without DNA. This CDR3 has 13 amino acids. CDR1 is LNHDA and CDR2 is SQIVND in the germline V gene (reference sequence).